The sequence of this T cell receptor (beta chain) was determined in a study of T cell changes during pregnancy in multiple sclerosis. TCRdb keeps only in-frame clones here, not all; method: immunoSEQ multiplex PCR. This sample yields 65,000 to 80,000 clones, of which 90% to 95% are seen a single time; 0.9% to 1.2% belongs to the top ten. With 4 bases clipped from V and 0 bases from J, the junction kept 9 bases outside the gene matches. The CDR3 spans 18 residues. Germline assignment: CDR1 LGHNA and CDR2 YNFKEQ. V gene TRBV4-2 combines with J gene TRBJ2-6; TRBD1 aligns across 7 bases. This clonotype originated in a female donor with multiple sclerosis, enrolled in a pregnancy study. The material was peripheral blood, obtained in the first trimester of pregnancy. CDR3 protein: CASSLSGGARSGANVLTF. CDR3 bases: TGTGCCAGCAGCCTCTCAGGGGGTGCTCGCTCTGGGGCCAACGTCCTGACTTTC.